The next 26 T cell receptor beta chains were all read from a single sample in a study of blood T cell repertoires in COVID-19. Profiled with immunoSEQ multiplex PCR; TCRdb holds only in-frame clones, not every one. The data contain some 120,000 clones, more than 75% of them singletons. The specimen sequenced was peripheral blood. These receptors originate from a human donor in a cohort sampled during active COVID-19.

The chain couples TRBV5-8 to TRBJ1-2; TRBD1 matches 7 bases. Germline CDR1 SGHTS, CDR2 YDEGEE. This CDR3 is 19 amino acids long. The V segment lost 6 bases and the J segment 0 bases; nucleotides outside the gene matches: 20. CDR3 DNA: TGTGCCAGCAAGCCTAGACTCAGACAGGGAAGAATGGCTAACTATGGCTACACCTTC. Residues: CASKPRLRQGRMANYGYTF.

The chain has TRBV5-6 and TRBJ2-7; 8 nucleotides align to TRBD1. Germline loops: CDR1 SGHDT, CDR2 YYEEEE. Trimming at V came to 4 bases and at J to 5 bases, leaving 8 bases not matched to a gene. The CDR3 extends over 14 amino acids. CDR3 nucleotide sequence: TGTGCCAGCAGCCATGGACAGGGAGGCAACGAGCAGTACTTC. It yields the protein CASSHGQGGNEQYF. The full variable domain, its missing parts supplied by reference TRBV5-6 and TRBJ2-7, is DAGVTQSPTHLIKTRGQQVTLRCSPKSGHDTVSWYQQALGQGPQFIFQYYEEEERQRGNFPDRFSGHQFPNYSSELNVNALLLGDSALYLCASSHGQGGNEQYFGPGTRLTVT.

The chain joins TRBV11-2 to TRBJ2-6, with D uncertain. This CDR3 is 16 amino acids long. In germline, CDR1 is SGHAT, CDR2 FQNNGV. The V gene lost 5 bases and the J gene lost 0 bases, with 11 bases spanning the gap. The CDR3 protein is CASSDRPGSGANVLTF. DNA of the CDR3: TGTGCCAGCAGCGATCGACCGGGCTCTGGGGCCAACGTCCTGACTTTC. The complete variable domain, with remaining parts taken from reference TRBV11-2 and TRBJ2-6, reads EAGVAQSPRYKIIEKRQSVAFWCNPISGHATLYWYQQILGQGPKLLIQFQNNGVVDDSQLPKDRFSAERLKGVDSTLKIQPAKLEDSAVYLCASSDRPGSGANVLTFGAGSRLTVL.

The rearrangement uses TRBV15 and TRBJ1-4; D is ambiguous. V was cut by 1 base and J by 8 bases, with 11 bases left in between. The CDR3 totals 14 residues. CDR1 is LNHNV, CDR2 YYDKDF, per germline (reference sequence). CDR3 loop: CATSRGAGEEKLFF. Here the CDR3 DNA reads TGTGCCACCAGCAGAGGAGCTGGGGAGGAAAAACTGTTTTTT. Looking up the rest from reference TRBV15 and TRBJ1-4 gives the full variable domain: DAMVIQNPRYQVTQFGKPVTLSCSQTLNHNVMYWYQQKSSQAPKLLFHYYDKDFNNEADTPDNFQSRRPNTSFCFLDIRSPGLGDTAMYLCATSRGAGEEKLFFGSGTQLSVL.

This clone has a handful of counts. The chain couples TRBV7-6 to TRBJ2-1, with 13 bases that match TRBD2. Unmatched junction bases numbered 4, after V lost 6 bases and J lost 5 bases. Germline CDR1 is SGHVS and CDR2 is FNYEAQ. CDR3 length: 15 amino acids. CDR3 residues: CASSPTSGGDNEQFF. CDR3 sequence (DNA): TGTGCCAGCAGTCCTACTAGCGGGGGGGACAATGAGCAGTTCTTC.

This clone occurred a few times. The V and J genes are TRBV2 and TRBJ1-5; no firm D call. V shed 4 bases and J shed 2 bases, with 9 bases lying between them. Germline V CDR1 and CDR2: SNHLY, FYNNEI. This CDR3 comprises 14 residues. The CDR3 DNA reads TGTGCCAGCAGTGCGGAGGGTGGCAATCAGCCCCAGCATTTT. Its protein is CASSAEGGNQPQHF.

The count of this clone is one. This chain connects TRBV19 to TRBJ2-1; 12 bases line up with TRBD2. The length of the CDR3 is 18 residues. CDR1 is LNHDA, CDR2 SQIVND, per germline (reference sequence). V shed 5 bases and J 1 base; nucleotides not matched to a gene: 9. The CDR3 loop reads CASSLRTSGKWSYNEQFF. DNA of the CDR3: TGTGCCAGTAGTTTGAGGACTAGCGGGAAATGGTCCTACAATGAGCAGTTCTTC. Looking up the rest from reference TRBV19 and TRBJ2-1 gives the full variable domain: DGGITQSPKYLFRKEGQNVTLSCEQNLNHDAMYWYRQDPGQGLRLIYYSQIVNDFQKGDIAEGYSVSREKKESFPLTVTSAQKNPTAFYLCASSLRTSGKWSYNEQFFGPGTRLTVL.

The chain is built from TRBV12-3 or TRBV12-4 and TRBJ2-2, with D hard to call. V lost 7 bases and J lost 3, with 6 bases in between. This CDR3 region has 12 residues. CDR3 DNA: TGTGCCAGCAAACGGGACACCGGGGAGCTGTTTTTT. Amino acid sequence: CASKRDTGELFF.

The chain recombines TRBV5-1 with TRBJ2-2, with a tentative D call TRBD1 (5 bases). Germline V lookup: CDR1 SGHRS, CDR2 YFSETQ. The CDR3 runs to 13 residues. The V gene lost 6 bases and the J gene lost 2 bases, with 8 bases spanning the gap. In DNA, the CDR3 is TGCGCCAGCATAGGACACAACACCGGGGAGCTGTTTTTT. Translating gives CASIGHNTGELFF.

The rearrangement uses TRBV3-1 (or the pseudogene TRBV3-2) and TRBJ2-5; D is unresolved. The CDR3 length is 12 residues. The V end was cut by 4 bases, the J end by 4 bases, with 7 bases between. Germline V gene sequence: CDR1 LGHDT, CDR2 YNNKEL (reference sequence). For the CDR3, the DNA is TGTGCCAGCAGCCGCCTGCGAGAGACCCAGTACTTC. It yields the protein CASSRLRETQYF.

This sequence joins TRBV5-1 and TRBJ2-1; no reliable D call. Germline CDR1 reads SGHRS; CDR2 reads YFSETQ. The CDR3 consists of 13 residues. Trimming took off 2 bases at V and 3 bases at J, with 6 bases between the two ends. CDR3 DNA sequence: TGCGCCAGCAGCTTAAGAGTCTACAATGAGCAGTTCTTC. Protein: CASSLRVYNEQFF. Combining the CDR3 with reference TRBV5-1 and TRBJ2-1 gives the whole variable domain KAGVTQTPRYLIKTRGQQVTLSCSPISGHRSVSWYQQTPGQGLQFLFEYFSETQRNKGNFPGRFSGRQFSNSRSEMNVSTLELGDSALYLCASSLRVYNEQFFGPGTRLTVL.

The V gene is TRBV5-4, the J gene TRBJ2-2; D may be TRBD2 (6 bases). The CDR3 consists of 18 residues. V lost 4 bases, J lost 1 base, and 20 bases lay in between. Germline assignment: CDR1 SGHNT and CDR2 YYREEE (reference sequence). For the CDR3, the DNA is TGTGCCAGCAGCCGGGACTCCGAACCGCTCCTGAACACCGGGGAGCTGTTTTTT. Encoded protein: CASSRDSEPLLNTGELFF.

CDR3 DNA sequence: TGTGCCAGCAGTTTAGGAGGCAGGTACAATGAGCAGTTCTTC. Encoded protein: CASSLGGRYNEQFF. The J gene is TRBJ2-1, the V gene TRBV28, with D maybe TRBD2 (5 bases). This CDR3 has 14 residues. Trimming removed 2 bases from V and 4 bases from J, with 9 bases in between. Germline V gene lookup returns CDR1 MDHEN and CDR2 SYDVKM.

The J gene is TRBJ1-1, the V gene TRBV28, with D possibly TRBD1 on 5 matching bases. CDR1 is MDHEN, CDR2 SYDVKM, per germline. Trimming took 6 bases from V and 5 from J, leaving 22 bases between them. The CDR3 runs 16 residues. In DNA, the CDR3 is TGTGCCAGCAGACGTCCGGTTCAGGGTGTGTGGACTGAAGCTTTCTTT. Amino acid sequence: CASRRPVQGVWTEAFF.

V usage is TRBV3-1 (or the pseudogene TRBV3-2) and J usage is TRBJ2-5, with no clear D. The V and J ends lost 1 base and 5 bases respectively, with 14 bases between them. From germline, CDR1 is LGHDT and CDR2 YNNKEL (reference sequence). There are 15 residues in the CDR3. In DNA, the CDR3 is TGTGCCAGCAGCCAAGGGTCCCCGGAGCCGGAGACCCAGTACTTC. It encodes CASSQGSPEPETQYF.

Only a few counts were recorded for this clone. This rearrangement joins TRBV10-1 to TRBJ1-2; TRBD1 matches at 7 bases. From germline, CDR1 is WNHNN and CDR2 SYGVQD (reference sequence). The CDR3 loop spans 14 amino acids. The V and J ends lost 5 bases and 8 bases, in that order; junction bases with no gene match: 11. In DNA form, the CDR3 reads TGCGCCAGCAGTTCGGACAGGCGATTAGGGGGCTACACCTTC. It codes for CASSSDRRLGGYTF.

Notes on this clone: Other DNA sequences in this sample translate to the same CDR3. The DNA of the CDR3 is TGCAGCGTTGTAGCAGGGGGGACTGAAGCTTTCTTT. Translation gives CSVVAGGTEAFF. The rearrangement joins TRBV29-1 to TRBJ1-1; 7 nucleotides agree with TRBD1. The CDR3 extends over 12 amino acids. Germline CDR1 reads SQVTM; CDR2 reads ANQGSEA. The ends lost 4 bases at V and 5 bases at J; junction bases unmatched: 4.

J is TRBJ1-5 and V is TRBV2, with 7 bases fitting TRBD1. Germline-derived CDR1 and CDR2 are SNHLY and FYNNEI. The length of the CDR3 is 16 residues. V dropped 7 bases and J dropped 1; count of bases not matched to a gene: 10. For the CDR3, the DNA is TGTGCCAGCACCCTGCTAGGGGGCGGGAGCAATCAGCCCCAGCATTTT. This sequence encodes CASTLLGGGSNQPQHF.

The chain carries TRBV13 and TRBJ2-7; TRBD2 matches 12 bases. Germline V gene data show CDR1 as PRHDT and CDR2 as FYEKMQ (reference sequence). V lost 5 bases and J lost 7; bases outside the gene matches: 6. The CDR3 length is 14 residues. CDR3 coding DNA: TGTGCCAGCAGCCGGGGACTAGCGGGCAAAGAGCAGTACTTC. As protein: CASSRGLAGKEQYF.

The chain is built from TRBV2 and TRBJ2-4; TRBD1 matches 8 bases. This CDR3 has 15 amino acids. The germline V gene has CDR1 SNHLY and CDR2 FYNNEI. Trimming at V came to 5 bases and at J to 6 bases, leaving 9 bases not matched to a gene. The CDR3 sequence: CASSPGTGAANIQYF. The CDR3 DNA sequence: TGTGCCAGCAGTCCCGGGACAGGAGCGGCAAACATTCAGTACTTC. Combining the CDR3 with reference TRBV2 and TRBJ2-4 gives the whole variable domain EPEVTQTPSHQVTQMGQEVILRCVPISNHLYFYWYRQILGQKVEFLVSFYNNEISEKSEIFDDQFSVERPDGSNFTLKIRSTKLEDSAMYFCASSPGTGAANIQYFGAGTRLSVL.

The count of this clone is one. This chain joins TRBV19 and TRBJ1-5, with 9 bases that match TRBD1. V lost 4 bases and J lost 3; bases outside the gene matches: 4. In germline, CDR1 is LNHDA, CDR2 SQIVND (reference sequence). The CDR3 is 15 residues long. The CDR3 loop reads CASSRDRVVNQPQHF. The CDR3 DNA sequence: TGTGCCAGTAGTAGGGACAGGGTTGTCAATCAGCCCCAGCATTTT.

CDR3 in DNA: TGTGCCAGCAGTACGACAGGGGGCGCAGATACGCAGTATTTT. The encoded protein is CASSTTGGADTQYF. The chain carries TRBV6-5 and TRBJ2-3; TRBD1 matches at 10 bases. This CDR3 contains 14 residues. Per germline, CDR1 MNHEY and CDR2 SVGAGI. V was pared by 5 bases and J by 4 bases, with 3 bases of the junction left unmatched.

The rearrangement uses TRBV7-9 and TRBJ1-4; unclear D gene. Trimming cost V 7 bases and J 0 bases, with 12 bases left between them. Germline V lookup: CDR1 SEHNR, CDR2 FQNEAQ (reference sequence). This CDR3 has 15 amino acids. The DNA of the CDR3 is TGTGCCAGCACCCCCCCGGCGGCAACTAATGAAAAACTGTTTTTT. Amino acids: CASTPPAATNEKLFF.

The chain uses TRBV28 and TRBJ2-3; D gene ambiguous. This CDR3 is 13 amino acids long. With 3 bases removed from V and 5 bases from J, the gap between germline ends came to 9 bases. Germline V gene data show CDR1 as MDHEN and CDR2 as SYDVKM. In nucleotides, the CDR3 is TGTGCCAGCAGTTTCCTACTACTAGATACGCAGTATTTT. Its protein is CASSFLLLDTQYF. The full variable domain, with the rest looked up from reference TRBV28 and TRBJ2-3, is DVKVTQSSRYLVKRTGEKVFLECVQDMDHENMFWYRQDPGLGLRLIYFSYDVKMKEKGDIPEGYSVSREKKERFSLILESASTNQTSMYLCASSFLLLDTQYFGPGTRLTVL.

The chain links TRBV5-1 to TRBJ1-4, with D unclear. The germline V gene encodes CDR1 SGHRS and CDR2 YFSETQ. The CDR3 consists of 13 residues. Trimming pared 3 bases from V and 3 bases from J, leaving 6 bases between. In nucleotides, the CDR3 is TGCGCCAGCAGCTACTCTGCTAATGAAAAACTGTTTTTT. It is translated as CASSYSANEKLFF. The full variable domain, rest sourced from reference TRBV5-1 and TRBJ1-4, is KAGVTQTPRYLIKTRGQQVTLSCSPISGHRSVSWYQQTPGQGLQFLFEYFSETQRNKGNFPGRFSGRQFSNSRSEMNVSTLELGDSALYLCASSYSANEKLFFGSGTQLSVL.

This sequence joins TRBV28 and TRBJ1-2; 7 positions match TRBD1. Germline-derived CDR1 and CDR2 are MDHEN and SYDVKM. V shed 6 bases, J shed 5 bases, and the junction held 12 bases outside the gene matches. The CDR3 extends over 15 amino acids. CDR3 protein: CASSIYKGARYGYTF. CDR3 DNA: TGTGCCAGCAGCATATACAAGGGGGCGCGTTATGGCTACACCTTC.